This TCR beta chain stems from a study of blood T cell repertoires in COVID-19 (dated by TCRdb to between 2020 and 2021). For context, the study as a whole: Samples covering the acute and convalescent phases of COVID-19 were provided by collaborators in the United States, Italy and Spain. The prospective study material was composed of cDNA or gDNA derived from T cells, B-cell-depleted T cells, or PBMCs. Subjects who had been exposed to COVID-19, were actively infected with it, or had recovered from it provided the deeply sampled blood TCRbeta repertoires that made up the dataset. The repertoires were released in a freely available public database intended as a resource for research on the immune response to SARS-CoV-2. Samples were obtained from the ongoing ImmuneRACE study (first 160 participants) and from some 1,200 subjects provided by 6 global collaborators. Sample metadata almost always included a de-identified subject ID, COVID-19 status, age in years and sex. Where HLA class I and class II types were available, the types were taken from metadata supplied by the sample provider, not from assay-based typing. What the study reported, not specific to this receptor: The amount of clinical and demographic metadata varied by source and participant and was provided uncurated.

TCRbeta CDR3 regions were amplified from genomic DNA using the immunoSEQ Assay, a bias-controlled multiplex PCR. The published analysis was carried out like this. Within the assay, amplification of reference gene primers was used to estimate how many nucleated cells each sample contained. To quantify the absolute abundance of each unique TCRbeta CDR3 rearrangement, sequence reads were collapsed and filtered. For each sample, productive Simpson clonality was calculated as the square root of Simpson's diversity index across productive rearrangements. As stored in TCRdb, this immuneACCESS dataset retains in-frame rearrangements with V and J assigned. A fraction of the clones does not appear; measured against another copy, unresolved V genes explain less than half of the discrepancy, and the remainder lacks a known reason. V, J and clone size derive from that table, while D and trimming were established from the DNA sequence. Recorded for this sample are more than 300,000 clones; 70% to 90% of them occurred a single time. 4% to 5% of the sample comes from the top ten.

V is cut back by 0 bases and J by 4 bases, with 1 base in the junction unmatched. The germline V gene supplies CDR1 SGHRS and CDR2 YFSETQ. Taken from cysteine to phenylalanine, the CDR3 has 14 residues. The read is trimmed to its CDR3 DNA, 42 bases read in frame from base 1. Participants in the prospective study were aged 18 to 89 years, lived in 20 to 30 United States geographic areas, and enrolled through a virtual design. To assign participants to cohorts, the prospective study relied on clinical history that participants themselves reported in a screening survey and a study questionnaire. For ImmuneRACE Cohort 3, a participant was defined as recovered based on two consecutive negative NP/OP PCR tests, clearance by a healthcare professional, or resolution of symptoms. In the prospective study, whole blood, serum and a nasopharyngeal or oropharyngeal swab were collected from each participant by mobile phlebotomists. Prospective study participants could optionally give additional blood draws and questionnaires over a 2-month period. Before DNA extraction, blood samples from the prospective study were shipped at room temperature or frozen.

A note on this clone: Its antigen is not yet known. No quality values exist for individual bases; no much larger clone is one base distant.

The sequence derives from a man aged 25-40 years who had recovered from COVID-19. The sequence links TRBV5-1 to TRBJ2-5; 9 bases in the junction line up with TRBD2. The sequenced sample was PBMCs or T cells enriched from blood (not recorded which). The DNA is as follows: TGCGCCAGCAGCTTGGGTAGCGGGGGAGAGACCCAGTACTTC. Its protein product is CASSLGSGGETQYF.